The present TCR beta chain was sequenced within a study of cytomegalovirus exposure and HLA in healthy donors. The table came from immunoSEQ multiplex PCR; TCRdb's copy has only in-frame clones and leaves some out. The table has 68,000 or so clones, roughly nine tenths seen once. Germline values: CDR1 MGHDK, CDR2 SYGVNS. The CDR3 runs 18 residues. V was clipped by 1 base and J by 1 base; unmatched bases: 11. J is TRBJ2-3 and V is TRBV25-1, with 7 bases identical to TRBD1. This TCR came from a young man in good health and CMV-seronegative. Material: PBMCs. CDR3 DNA sequence: TGTGCCAGCAGTGAATCCGGTAGGGGGCTATATCGCACAGATACGCAGTATTTT. This encodes CASSESGRGLYRTDTQYF.